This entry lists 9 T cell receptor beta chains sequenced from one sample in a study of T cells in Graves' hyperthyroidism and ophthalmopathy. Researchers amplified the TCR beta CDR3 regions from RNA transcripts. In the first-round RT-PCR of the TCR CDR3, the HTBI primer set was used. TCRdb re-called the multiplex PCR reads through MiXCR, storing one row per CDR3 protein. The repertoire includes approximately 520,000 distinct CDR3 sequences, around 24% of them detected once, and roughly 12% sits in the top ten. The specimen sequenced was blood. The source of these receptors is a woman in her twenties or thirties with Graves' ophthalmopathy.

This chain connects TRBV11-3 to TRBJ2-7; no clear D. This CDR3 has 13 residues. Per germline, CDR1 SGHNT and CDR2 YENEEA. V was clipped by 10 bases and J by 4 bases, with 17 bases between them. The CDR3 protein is CAISLGYPYEQYF. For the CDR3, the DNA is TGTGCCATCAGTTTGGGTTACCCGTACGAGCAGTACTTC.

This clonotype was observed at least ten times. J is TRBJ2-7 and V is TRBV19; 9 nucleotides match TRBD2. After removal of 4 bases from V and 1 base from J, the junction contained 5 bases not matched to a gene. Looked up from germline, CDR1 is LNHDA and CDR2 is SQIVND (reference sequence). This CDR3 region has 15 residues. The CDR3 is CASSKAGGASYEQYF. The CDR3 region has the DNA TGTGCCAGTAGTAAAGCGGGGGGCGCTTCCTACGAGCAGTACTTC.

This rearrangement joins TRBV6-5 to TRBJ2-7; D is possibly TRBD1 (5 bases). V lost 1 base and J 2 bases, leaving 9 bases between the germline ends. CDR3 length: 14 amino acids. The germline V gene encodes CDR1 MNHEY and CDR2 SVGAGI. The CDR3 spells CASSYFDSPYEQYF. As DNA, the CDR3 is TGTGCCAGCAGTTACTTTGACAGCCCCTACGAGCAGTACTTC.

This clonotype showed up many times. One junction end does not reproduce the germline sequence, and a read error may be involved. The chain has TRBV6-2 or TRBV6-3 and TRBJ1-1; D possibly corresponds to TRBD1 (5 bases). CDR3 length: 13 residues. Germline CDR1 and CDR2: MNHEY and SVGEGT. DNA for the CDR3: TGTGCCAGCAGCTACTTGGGGGAGGGTGAAGCTTTCTTT. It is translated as CASSYLGEGEAFF.

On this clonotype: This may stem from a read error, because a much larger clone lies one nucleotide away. The CDR3 DNA is TGCAGTGCATGGGGACGGAACAGCGGGGAGCTGTTTTTT. Its translation: CSAWGRNSGELFF. V is TRBV20-1 and J is TRBJ2-2, with D perhaps assigned TRBD1 or TRBD2 (5 bases each). Germline loops: CDR1 DFQATT, CDR2 SNEGSKA (reference sequence). The CDR3 sequence is 13 residues long.

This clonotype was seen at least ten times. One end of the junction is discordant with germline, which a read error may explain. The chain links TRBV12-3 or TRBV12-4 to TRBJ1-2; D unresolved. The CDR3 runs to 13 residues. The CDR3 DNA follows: TGTGCCAGCAGTCTAGCGGGGTCGGATGGCTACACCTTC. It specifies CASSLAGSDGYTF.

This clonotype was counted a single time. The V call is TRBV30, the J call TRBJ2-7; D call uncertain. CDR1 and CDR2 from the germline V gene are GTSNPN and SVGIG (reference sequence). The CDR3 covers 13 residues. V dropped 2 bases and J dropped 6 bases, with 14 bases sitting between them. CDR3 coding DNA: TGTGCCTGGAGTTCGGATAGTCCCCGCGAGCAGTACTTC. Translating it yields CAWSSDSPREQYF.

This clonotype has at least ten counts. Here the CDR3 DNA reads TGTGCCACCAGTGATTTCCCTTTAGGGGACGGCTACACCTTC. The encoded protein is CATSDFPLGDGYTF. The chain links TRBV24-1 to TRBJ1-2, with D perhaps TRBD1 (5 bases). CDR1 is KGHDR, CDR2 SFDVKD, per germline. The ends were cut back, 1 base at V and 8 bases at J, with 13 bases in the middle. This CDR3 spans 14 amino acids.

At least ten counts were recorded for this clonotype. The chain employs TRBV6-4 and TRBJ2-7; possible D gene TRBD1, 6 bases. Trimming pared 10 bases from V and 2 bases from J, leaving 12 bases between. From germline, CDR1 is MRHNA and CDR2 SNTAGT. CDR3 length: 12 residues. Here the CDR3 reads CANGQSAYEQYF. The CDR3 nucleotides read TGTGCCAACGGACAGTCCGCCTACGAGCAGTACTTC.